At least ten counts were recorded for the clone carrying this T cell receptor beta chain. The antigen is unknown. This entry is derived from a study of T cell repertoires in cytomegalovirus infection. The overall study: Public TCR beta signatures marked donors with CMV infection and the matching HLA.

General study findings and limits: People with CMV and the relevant HLA were identified by cumulative public TCR beta family frequency.

TCRdb reprocessed the reads via MiXCR and lists one record per CDR3 protein. The sample lists hundreds of thousands of distinct CDR3 sequences, around 24% occurring once. The TCR comes from a human donor in good health (CMV status not recorded). Some clones in this sample may be carry-over from other donors' samples. Sequencing was performed on CD8+ T cells from PBMCs.

As DNA, the CDR3 is TGTGCCAGCAGTTTCAGGAACTTCTATGGCTACACCTTC. This translates into CASSFRNFYGYTF. This chain uses TRBV28 with TRBJ1-2; D is undetermined. The CDR3 length is 13 residues. CDR1 MDHEN and CDR2 SYDVKM come from the germline V gene. Trimming pared 3 bases from V and 4 bases from J, leaving 9 bases between.